This TCR beta chain originates from a study of tissue T cells after allogeneic stem cell transplantation. Findings of the study overall: Across patients, clones rarely overlapped, yet motif clusters were shared tissue-specifically. Anatomically similar tissues had similar TCR repertoires within each patient. Some tissue clones might be persisting host cells; their alloreactivity or antigen specificity was not determined.

The CDR3 has 14 residues. J was trimmed by 4 bases and V by 4 bases; bases with no gene match: 3. Germline CDR1 reads SNHLY; CDR2 reads FYNGKV (reference sequence). Worth noting for this clone: The antigen is undetermined. Gene names and germline match the mouse. The DNA ends 1 residue before the CDR3 does, and the rest of the CDR3 is filled in from the germline J gene.

TCRbeta CDR3 was sequenced at survey depth with template counts. Assay used: immunoSEQ multiplex PCR; TCRdb lists only in-frame clones, some missing. The data show roughly 45,000 clones, 73% seen once. The chain uses TRBV3 and TRBJ1-4; 7 nucleotides match TRBD1. The sample consisted of sorted cells pooled from one or two spleens. This clonotype was sampled from a pool of C57BL/6 mice in good health. CDR3 in amino acids: CASSSGTVNERLFF. Partial CDR3 DNA: TGTGCCAGCAGCTCCGGGACAGTCAACGAAAGATTATTT.